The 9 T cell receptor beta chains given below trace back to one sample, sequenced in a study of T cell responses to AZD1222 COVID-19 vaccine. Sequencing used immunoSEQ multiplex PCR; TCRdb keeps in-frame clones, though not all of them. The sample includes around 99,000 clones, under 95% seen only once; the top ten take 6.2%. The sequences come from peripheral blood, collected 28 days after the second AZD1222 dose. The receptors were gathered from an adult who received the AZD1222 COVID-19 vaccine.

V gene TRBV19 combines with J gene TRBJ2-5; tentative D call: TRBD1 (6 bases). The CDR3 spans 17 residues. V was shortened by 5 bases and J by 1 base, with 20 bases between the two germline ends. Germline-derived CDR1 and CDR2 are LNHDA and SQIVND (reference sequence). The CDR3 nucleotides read TGTGCCAGTAGTGCTATTTTCGGCCCAGGGGCCCAAGAGACCCAGTACTTC. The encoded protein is CASSAIFGPGAQETQYF. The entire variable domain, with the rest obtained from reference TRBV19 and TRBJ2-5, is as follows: DGGITQSPKYLFRKEGQNVTLSCEQNLNHDAMYWYRQDPGQGLRLIYYSQIVNDFQKGDIAEGYSVSREKKESFPLTVTSAQKNPTAFYLCASSAIFGPGAQETQYFGPGTRLLVL.

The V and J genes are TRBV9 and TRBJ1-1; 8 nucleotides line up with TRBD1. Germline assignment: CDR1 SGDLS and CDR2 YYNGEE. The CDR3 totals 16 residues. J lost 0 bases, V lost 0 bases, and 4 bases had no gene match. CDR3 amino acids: CASSVGRGRMNTEAFF. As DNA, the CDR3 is TGTGCCAGCAGCGTAGGCAGGGGGCGAATGAACACTGAAGCTTTCTTT.

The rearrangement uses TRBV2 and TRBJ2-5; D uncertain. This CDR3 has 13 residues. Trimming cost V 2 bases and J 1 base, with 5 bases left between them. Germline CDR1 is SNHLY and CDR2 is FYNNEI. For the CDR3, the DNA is TGTGCCAGCAGTGAAAGACTCCAAGAGACCCAGTACTTC. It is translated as CASSERLQETQYF.

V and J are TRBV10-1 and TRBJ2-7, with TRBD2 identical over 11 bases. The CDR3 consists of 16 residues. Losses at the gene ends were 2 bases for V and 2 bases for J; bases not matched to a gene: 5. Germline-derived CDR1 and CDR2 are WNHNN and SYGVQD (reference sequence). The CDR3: CASSEAHSGRAYEQYF. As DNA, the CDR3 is TGCGCCAGCAGTGAGGCCCATAGCGGGAGGGCCTACGAGCAGTACTTC.

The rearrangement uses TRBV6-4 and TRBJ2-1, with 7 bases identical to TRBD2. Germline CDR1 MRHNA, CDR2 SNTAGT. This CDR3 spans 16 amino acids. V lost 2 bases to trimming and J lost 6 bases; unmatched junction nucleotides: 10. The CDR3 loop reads CASSDIGEGGVNEQFF. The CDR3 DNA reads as TGTGCCAGCAGTGACATTGGCGAGGGAGGGGTCAATGAGCAGTTCTTC.

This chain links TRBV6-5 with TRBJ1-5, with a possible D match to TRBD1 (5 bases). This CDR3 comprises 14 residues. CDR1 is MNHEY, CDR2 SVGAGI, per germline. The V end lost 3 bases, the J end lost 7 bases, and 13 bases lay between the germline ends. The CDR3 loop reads CASSYQGTFQPQHF. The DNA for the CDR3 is TGTGCCAGCAGTTATCAAGGGACGTTCCAGCCCCAGCATTTT.

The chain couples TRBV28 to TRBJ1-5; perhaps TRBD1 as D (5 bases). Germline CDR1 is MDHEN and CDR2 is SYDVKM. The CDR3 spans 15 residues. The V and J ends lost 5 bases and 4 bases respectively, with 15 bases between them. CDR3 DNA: TGTGCCAGCAGTCCTCCCGGGGGTGGGAATCAGCCCCAGCATTTT. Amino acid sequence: CASSPPGGGNQPQHF.

The CDR3, as DNA: TGTGCCAGCAGCTTCCCGGGCCGATACGAGCAGTACTTC. As protein: CASSFPGRYEQYF. This chain uses TRBV5-8 with TRBJ2-7; the D is unclear. The CDR3 loop spans 13 amino acids. Germline V lookup: CDR1 SGHTS, CDR2 YDEGEE. V shed 2 bases and J shed 4 bases, with 10 bases lying between them.

CDR3 loop: CASSLASGPETQYF. In DNA, the CDR3 is TGTGCCAGCAGTTTAGCTAGCGGGCCAGAGACCCAGTACTTC. V and J are TRBV27 and TRBJ2-5; 8 positions match TRBD2. CDR1 is MNHEY, CDR2 SMNVEV, per germline (reference sequence). V was clipped by 2 bases and J by 4 bases; unmatched bases: 3. The CDR3 extends over 14 amino acids.